This T cell receptor beta chain was documented in a study of CD8 T cells in ankylosing spondylitis. Germline V CDR1 and CDR2: SGHVS, FQNEAQ. V lost 5 bases to trimming and J lost 5 bases, with 21 bases between them. The CDR3 loop spans 16 amino acids. Study-wide findings and caveats: Clones tied to disease were said to be significantly enriched in matched ankylosing spondylitis synovial fluid. Roughly eight highly homologous variants made up a TCR beta motif that seemed to typify ankylosing spondylitis blood.

To note about this clonotype: Its specificity is not known.

TCRdb re-called the 5' RACE reads with MiXCR, one entry per CDR3 protein. The sample gives some 140,000 distinct CDR3 sequences, roughly 11% of which show up once; 4.1% is in the top ten. V is TRBV7-8 and J is TRBJ2-5; D is possibly TRBD1 (5 bases). The receptor was isolated from a female donor with ankylosing spondylitis or in good health (not recorded which). The sequencing sample was made of blood, either unsorted or a sorted T cell fraction (not recorded which). As DNA, the CDR3 is TGTGCCAGCAGCCCTAATCAATACTCAGGGATGGAGACCCAGTACTTC. This gives the protein CASSPNQYSGMETQYF.